These T cell receptor beta chains were read from a single sample in a study of T cells after yellow fever vaccination. TCRdb reanalysed the 5' RACE reads using MiXCR and keeps one entry per CDR3 protein. The profile shows 15,000 or so distinct CDR3 sequences, roughly 7.2% of them singletons. The specimen was PBMCs, either bulk or a sorted T-cell subset (CD4+, CD8+, memory, or dextramer-sorted; not recorded which), collected on the day of the yellow fever booster vaccination. Receptor source: a young man who received the YFV17D yellow fever vaccine. Each CDR3 is given with its conserved first and last residue. D genes are given only for firm matches. Where a row states a size, it is once, few, many or the class of an expanded clone; other rows omit it.

clone_size j_call d_call v_call cdr3_aa cdr3_nt
many TRBJ1-2 TRBD1 TRBV29-1 CSVGTGNYGYTF TGCAGCGTTGGGACAGGGAACTATGGCTACACCTTC
medium-sized TRBJ2-5 TRBD2 TRBV11-2 CASSSRTQRGDKETQYF TGTGCCAGCAGCTCCAGGACCCAGCGGGGCGATAAAGAGACCCAGTACTTC
many TRBJ1-1 TRBD1 TRBV10-2 CAGNRGPNTEAFF TGCGCCGGTAACAGGGGGCCCAACACTGAAGCTTTCTTT
many TRBJ2-3 TRBD2 TRBV3-1 CASSQLLAGVSDTQYF TGTGCCAGCAGCCAGCTCCTAGCGGGGGTTTCAGATACGCAGTATTTT
medium-sized TRBJ1-1 - TRBV4-3 CASSQDLRFEAFF TGCGCCAGCAGCCAAGATCTTCGTTTCGAAGCTTTCTTT
many TRBJ1-6 TRBD1 TRBV11-2 CASSQQQGLGSPLHF TGTGCCAGCAGCCAACAACAGGGGCTCGGTTCACCCCTCCACTTT
many TRBJ2-5 - TRBV20-1 CSAIVPVRRETQYF TGCAGTGCTATCGTTCCCGTTAGGAGAGAGACCCAGTACTTC
many TRBJ1-3 TRBD1 TRBV7-2 CASSLAGGGNTIYF TGTGCCAGCAGCTTAGCAGGGGGCGGAAACACCATATATTTT
- TRBJ2-3 - TRBV28 CASSLFPQKLTDTQYF TGTGCCAGCAGTTTATTCCCCCAGAAATTAACAGATACGCAGTATTTT
medium-sized TRBJ2-2 - TRBV6-6 CASSYGVNTGELFF TGTGCCAGCAGTTACGGAGTGAACACCGGGGAGCTGTTTTTT